The clone carrying this TCR beta chain occurred a few times. How the authors handled the data: Estimates of nucleated cell counts were drawn from the amplification of reference gene primers. Measured with immunoSEQ multiplex PCR; TCRdb has only the in-frame clones, and not every one. That table supplies the V and J calls and clone size; D and trimming were determined from the DNA. The sample includes about 73,000 clones, 70% to 80% of them seen just once. It was during active infection that Seattle patients were enrolled and then longitudinally followed. This sample stems from a study of blood T cell repertoires in COVID-19. Turning to the study itself: Sites across the United States, Italy and Spain contributed samples from acute and convalescent COVID-19. Sources were T cells, B-cell-depleted T cells, or PBMCs; the material itself was cDNA or gDNA.

Germline V CDR1 and CDR2: MNHNY, SVGAGI (reference sequence). CDR3 length equals 14 residues. V gave up 0 bases and J gave up 10 bases, with 10 bases separating them. This sequence originates from a man aged 70 or older with COVID-19, enrolled during active disease. Input material: peripheral blood. J is TRBJ1-6 and V is TRBV6-6; no definite D call. The CDR3 sequence: CASSYSTGGSPLHF. DNA of the CDR3: TGTGCCAGCAGTTACTCGACCGGAGGGTCACCCCTCCACTTT.